This is a list of T cell receptor beta chains from one sample in a study of blood T cell repertoires in COVID-19. Assay: immunoSEQ multiplex PCR; the TCRdb copy retains only in-frame clones and omits some. The table lists hundreds of thousands of clones, roughly 83% of them singletons. The specimen sequenced was PBMCs or T cells enriched from blood (not recorded which). Source of these receptors: a woman in her 50s who had recovered from COVID-19. Both conserved end residues are part of each CDR3. Fields, in order: CDR3 protein, CDR3 DNA, clone size, V gene, D gene, J gene. A D gene is named only where the DNA matches it firmly. Clone sizes are given selectively: once, few, many, or a class where the clone is expanded.

CDR3aa: CAWIEPPGNLF; CDR3nt: TGTGCCTGGATCGAACCACCGGGAAACCTTTTC; abundance: .; v_gene: TRBV30; d_gene: .; j_gene: TRBJ2-7
CDR3aa: CASSFGGTGSYEQYF; CDR3nt: TGTGCCAGCAGTTTTGGGGGGACCGGCTCCTACGAGCAGTACTTC; abundance: .; v_gene: TRBV28; d_gene: .; j_gene: TRBJ2-7
CDR3aa: CASSLLQGPLGTGELFF; CDR3nt: TGTGCCAGCAGCCTACTACAGGGTCCCTTGGGCACCGGGGAGCTGTTTTTT; abundance: .; v_gene: TRBV7-2; d_gene: .; j_gene: TRBJ2-2
CDR3aa: CASSQDWGRTLLYGYTF; CDR3nt: TGCGCCAGCAGCCAAGATTGGGGCAGGACCCTTCTCTATGGCTACACCTTC; abundance: .; v_gene: TRBV4-3; d_gene: .; j_gene: TRBJ1-2
CDR3aa: CASSRRDQSSGANVLTF; CDR3nt: TGCGCCAGCAGCCGGAGGGACCAAAGCTCTGGGGCCAACGTCCTGACTTTC; abundance: .; v_gene: TRBV4-1; d_gene: .; j_gene: TRBJ2-6
CDR3aa: CASSPRAGTEAFF; CDR3nt: TGTGCCAGCAGCCCTAGGGCGGGGACTGAAGCTTTCTTT; abundance: .; v_gene: TRBV3-1/TRBV3-2; d_gene: .; j_gene: TRBJ1-1
CDR3aa: CASSVGQGIREKLFF; CDR3nt: TGTGCCAGCAGCGTAGGACAGGGTATTAGAGAAAAACTGTTTTTT; abundance: few; v_gene: TRBV9; d_gene: TRBD1; j_gene: TRBJ1-4
CDR3aa: CASSFGDSGVAFF; CDR3nt: TGTGCCAGCAGCTTCGGGGACTCCGGGGTGGCTTTCTTT; abundance: .; v_gene: TRBV5-5; d_gene: .; j_gene: TRBJ1-1
CDR3aa: CASSGGLLTLKAFF; CDR3nt: TGTGCCAGCAGCGGTGGACTGCTTACACTCAAAGCTTTCTTT; abundance: .; v_gene: TRBV7-3; d_gene: .; j_gene: TRBJ1-1
CDR3aa: CASSHGHRYEQYF; CDR3nt: TGTGCCAGCAGCCACGGACACCGGTACGAGCAGTACTTC; abundance: .; v_gene: TRBV12-3/TRBV12-4; d_gene: .; j_gene: TRBJ2-7
CDR3aa: CASSDPGFRTGELFF; CDR3nt: TGTGCCAGCAGTGACCCGGGATTTCGGACCGGGGAGCTGTTTTTT; abundance: .; v_gene: TRBV6-4; d_gene: .; j_gene: TRBJ2-2
CDR3aa: CASSQDQGANSPLHF; CDR3nt: TGCGCCAGCAGCCAAGATCAGGGGGCTAATTCACCCCTCCACTTT; abundance: .; v_gene: TRBV4-3; d_gene: TRBD1; j_gene: TRBJ1-6
CDR3aa: CASNTGKSTGELFF; CDR3nt: TGTGCCAGCAACACAGGGAAAAGCACCGGGGAGCTGTTTTTT; abundance: .; v_gene: TRBV11-3; d_gene: .; j_gene: TRBJ2-2
CDR3aa: CASSPDSYNQPQHF; CDR3nt: TGCGCCAGCAGCCCAGACAGTTACAATCAGCCCCAGCATTTT; abundance: .; v_gene: TRBV4-1; d_gene: .; j_gene: TRBJ1-5
CDR3aa: CASSDSGAGANVLTF; CDR3nt: TGTGCCAGCAGTGACTCAGGGGCTGGGGCCAACGTCCTGACTTTC; abundance: .; v_gene: TRBV6-4; d_gene: .; j_gene: TRBJ2-6
CDR3aa: CASSLTGYEQYF; CDR3nt: TGTGCCAGCAGCCTTACGGGCTACGAGCAGTACTTC; abundance: once; v_gene: TRBV11-2; d_gene: .; j_gene: TRBJ2-7
CDR3aa: CASSHPGSYEQYF; CDR3nt: TGCGCCAGCAGCCATCCGGGATCCTACGAGCAGTACTTC; abundance: .; v_gene: TRBV4-1; d_gene: .; j_gene: TRBJ2-7
CDR3aa: CASSHGGSHSNQPQHF; CDR3nt: TGTGCCAGCAGCCATGGAGGAAGCCATAGCAATCAGCCCCAGCATTTT; abundance: .; v_gene: TRBV3-1/TRBV3-2; d_gene: .; j_gene: TRBJ1-5
CDR3aa: CASSELGQVAEAFF; CDR3nt: TGCGCCAGCAGTGAGTTGGGACAGGTGGCTGAAGCTTTCTTT; abundance: .; v_gene: TRBV10-2; d_gene: TRBD1; j_gene: TRBJ1-1
CDR3aa: CATSDPGGKNTGELFF; CDR3nt: TGTGCCACCAGTGACCCTGGAGGGAAAAACACCGGGGAGCTGTTTTTT; abundance: .; v_gene: TRBV24-1; d_gene: .; j_gene: TRBJ2-2
CDR3aa: CASSSGTSDNEQFF; CDR3nt: TGTGCCAGTAGCTCCGGGACTAGCGACAATGAGCAGTTCTTC; abundance: .; v_gene: TRBV19; d_gene: TRBD2; j_gene: TRBJ2-1
CDR3aa: CASSYGQEREQYF; CDR3nt: TGTGCCAGCAGCTACGGACAGGAGCGCGAGCAGTACTTC; abundance: few; v_gene: TRBV28; d_gene: TRBD1; j_gene: TRBJ2-7
CDR3aa: CASLEGLNTEAFF; CDR3nt: TGTGCCAGCTTGGAGGGCCTGAACACTGAAGCTTTCTTT; abundance: .; v_gene: TRBV18; d_gene: .; j_gene: TRBJ1-1
CDR3aa: CATSDSGQNQETQYF; CDR3nt: TGTGCCACCAGTGACTCCGGACAGAACCAAGAGACCCAGTACTTC; abundance: .; v_gene: TRBV24-1; d_gene: .; j_gene: TRBJ2-5
CDR3aa: CASSRDGAGGTEAFF; CDR3nt: TGTGCCAGCAGCCGAGATGGGGCGGGAGGCACTGAAGCTTTCTTT; abundance: once; v_gene: TRBV3-1/TRBV3-2; d_gene: .; j_gene: TRBJ1-1
CDR3aa: CASSTTSMNTEAFF; CDR3nt: TGCGCCAGCAGCACCACAAGTATGAACACTGAAGCTTTCTTT; abundance: .; v_gene: TRBV5-1; d_gene: .; j_gene: TRBJ1-1
CDR3aa: CSVTEGTGDQPQHF; CDR3nt: TGCAGCGTTACCGAAGGGACAGGGGACCAGCCCCAGCATTTT; abundance: .; v_gene: TRBV29-1; d_gene: TRBD1; j_gene: TRBJ1-5
CDR3aa: CATSWTSGSNEQFF; CDR3nt: TGTGCCACCAGTTGGACTAGCGGGAGCAATGAGCAGTTCTTC; abundance: once; v_gene: TRBV24-1; d_gene: TRBD2; j_gene: TRBJ2-1
CDR3aa: CASSGVQGASGEQFF; CDR3nt: TGTGCCAGCAGTGGAGTCCAGGGGGCTAGTGGTGAGCAGTTCTTC; abundance: .; v_gene: TRBV2; d_gene: TRBD1; j_gene: TRBJ2-1
CDR3aa: CASSQDRTSGFTEQFF; CDR3nt: TGCGCCAGCAGCCAAGACCGGACTAGCGGGTTCACTGAGCAGTTCTTC; abundance: .; v_gene: TRBV4-3; d_gene: TRBD2; j_gene: TRBJ2-1
CDR3aa: CATSRPGGRALNTEAFF; CDR3nt: TGTGCCACCAGCAGACCCGGTGGCAGGGCTCTAAACACTGAAGCTTTCTTT; abundance: few; v_gene: TRBV15; d_gene: .; j_gene: TRBJ1-1
CDR3aa: CASSVGYQGAGEQYF; CDR3nt: TGTGCCAGCAGCGTAGGGTATCAGGGGGCTGGAGAGCAGTACTTC; abundance: .; v_gene: TRBV9; d_gene: TRBD1; j_gene: TRBJ2-7
CDR3aa: CASSLGGFDGGAFF; CDR3nt: TGTGCCAGCAGCTTAGGTGGTTTCGACGGGGGAGCTTTCTTT; abundance: once; v_gene: TRBV7-2; d_gene: .; j_gene: TRBJ1-1
CDR3aa: CASSTGQEETQYF; CDR3nt: TGTGCCAGTAGTACGGGACAGGAGGAGACCCAGTACTTC; abundance: .; v_gene: TRBV19; d_gene: TRBD1; j_gene: TRBJ2-5
CDR3aa: CATSRDISSQQPQHF; CDR3nt: TGTGCCACCAGCAGAGATATCTCCTCTCAGCAGCCCCAGCATTTT; abundance: .; v_gene: TRBV15; d_gene: .; j_gene: TRBJ1-5
CDR3aa: CASSRDRTYEQYF; CDR3nt: TGTGCCAGCTCACGGGACAGAACCTACGAGCAGTACTTC; abundance: .; v_gene: TRBV18; d_gene: TRBD1; j_gene: TRBJ2-7
CDR3aa: CASSWDRETYGYTF; CDR3nt: TGCGCCAGCAGCTGGGACAGGGAAACCTATGGCTACACCTTC; abundance: few; v_gene: TRBV4-3; d_gene: TRBD1; j_gene: TRBJ1-2